Shown below are 7 T cell receptor beta chains from a single sample sequenced in a study of Ad26.COV2.S vaccination and SARS-CoV-2 variants. Some clones are missing from TCRdb's copy, which holds only in-frame ones; the method was immunoSEQ multiplex PCR. The table has around 450,000 clones, roughly 89% seen once. Treatment described: some 20 received Ad26.COV2.S at low or high dose, single or two shots; five or six received placebo; per-sample allocation not given. Material that was analyzed had been drawn on day 63 after the first vaccine or placebo injection. The specimen was peripheral blood, collected in a trial of Ad26.COV2.S vaccine versus placebo. The receptor set was obtained from a person aged 18-60 years who received the Ad26.COV2.S COVID-19 vaccine or a placebo.

The CDR3 region has the DNA TGTGCCAGCAGTTTTAGGAGTTTGGACACTGAAGCTTTCTTT. Protein product: CASSFRSLDTEAFF. The V call is TRBV9, the J call TRBJ1-1; D gene uncertain. Trimming pared 5 bases from V and 3 bases from J, leaving 14 bases between. The CDR3 runs to 14 residues. The germline CDR1 and CDR2 sequences are SGDLS and YYNGEE.

This chain uses TRBV18 with TRBJ1-2, with no clear D. Germline lookup yields CDR1 KGHSH and CDR2 LQKENI. Trimming left V 3 bases short and J 4 bases short, with 12 bases between. CDR3 length: 14 residues. In DNA, the CDR3 is TGTGCCAGCTCACCGCTGGCCGGGCTCTATGGCTACACCTTC. Its translation is CASSPLAGLYGYTF.

The chain is built from TRBV27 and TRBJ2-1; D is ambiguous. This CDR3 spans 16 amino acids. CDR1 is MNHEY, CDR2 SMNVEV, per germline (reference sequence). Trimming pared 2 bases from V and 3 bases from J, leaving 14 bases between. The CDR3 is CASSLGSRTLYNEQFF. CDR3 nucleotides: TGTGCCAGCAGTTTAGGGTCTCGGACCCTCTACAATGAGCAGTTCTTC.

The V and J genes are TRBV5-4 and TRBJ1-2; D gene uncertain. Trimming shortened V by 1 base and J by 8 bases, and 15 bases separated the two germline ends. The CDR3 contains 14 residues. Germline V gene sequence: CDR1 SGHNT, CDR2 YYREEE (reference sequence). CDR3 nucleotide sequence: TGTGCCAGCAGCTTGTTCACCGGGAGTCGGGGCTACACCTTC. It translates to CASSLFTGSRGYTF.

The chain uses TRBV18 and TRBJ2-3; no firm D call. The germline CDR1 and CDR2 sequences are KGHSH and LQKENI. The V end lost 2 bases, the J end lost 0 bases, and 12 bases lay between the germline ends. The CDR3 length is 16 residues. CDR3 DNA: TGTGCCAGCTCACCAACCTCCCCCCCTAGCACAGATACGCAGTATTTT. Residues: CASSPTSPPSTDTQYF.

The V call is TRBV9, the J call TRBJ2-1, with D unclear. This CDR3 has 15 amino acids. Germline assignment: CDR1 SGDLS and CDR2 YYNGEE. The V gene lost 4 bases and the J gene lost 2 bases, with 13 bases spanning the gap. The CDR3 nucleotides are TGTGCCAGCAGCCCCCACCCTGGGACCTACAATGAGCAGTTCTTC. This codes for CASSPHPGTYNEQFF.

The chain is built from TRBV6-5 and TRBJ1-4, with 8 nucleotides matching TRBD1. CDR3 size: 16 residues. Germline values: CDR1 MNHEY, CDR2 SVGAGI. J lost 12 bases, V lost 2 bases, and 14 bases had no gene match. CDR3 residues: CASSYGGQGLGEELFF. The CDR3 DNA reads as TGTGCCAGCAGTTACGGTGGACAGGGCCTCGGGGAGGAACTGTTTTTT.